This TCR beta chain came from a study of CD8 T cells in Susac syndrome. Study background: Sequenced Susac syndrome patients included 5 or 6 with clinically active disease and eight in remission.

Negative magnetic isolation gave CD8+ and CD4+ cells; FACS enriched CD8+ TEMRA. A few counts support this clonotype. Its specificity is unknown. The J segment lost 2 bases and the V segment lost 0 bases, leaving 1 base of the junction unmatched. The germline V gene encodes CDR1 LGHNA and CDR2 YNFKEQ. The CDR3 is 16 residues long. Random-hexamer reverse transcription was applied to roughly 0.5 to 1 ug RNA. The CDR3 of TCR beta was amplified by immunoSEQ multiplex PCR across 54 Vbeta and 13 Jbeta. TCRdb independently ran MiXCR on the immunoSEQ multiplex PCR reads; one entry per CDR3 protein. The table lists approximately 120,000 distinct CDR3 sequences, around 94% of them singletons. The study's findings and limits: The greatest CD8+ clonal expansion in Susac occurred in TEMRA cells and in active patients.

Sequencing was performed on CD8+ T cells from PBMCs. The V call is TRBV4-2, the J call TRBJ2-6; TRBD2 matches 7 bases. The sequence derives from a human donor with Susac syndrome. This chain's CDR3 is CASSQEGGTGANVLTF. The CDR3 DNA follows: TGTGCCAGCAGCCAAGAGGGGGGGACTGGGGCCAACGTCCTGACTTTC.